This TCR beta chain was recovered during a study of T-cell memory formation after mild COVID-19. MiXCR, run by TCRdb on the 5' RACE reads, gives a single entry per CDR3 protein. The sample has about 350,000 distinct CDR3 sequences; around 20% are singletons. This CDR3 contains 15 residues. Trimming removed 6 bases at V and 4 bases at J, with 16 bases between. CDR1 and CDR2 (germline): KGHSH, LQKENI. Sequencing used PBMCs or a T cell subset sorted from them (not recorded which). The chain links TRBV18 to TRBJ1-3, with a possible D match to TRBD1 (5 bases). The sequence was obtained from a man aged 18-30 years who had mild COVID-19 (a few samples of this study predate the infection). Cell type and time point are not known. CDR3 sequence: CASSPGGTHGNTIYF. Written as DNA, the CDR3 is TGTGCCAGCTCCCCTGGTGGGACCCACGGAAACACCATATATTTT.